Sequencing of this TCR beta chain was carried out in a study of tumor-infiltrating lymphocytes in oesophageal squamous cell carcinoma (dated by TCRdb to 2016 to 2018). CDR1 SGHTA and CDR2 FQGTGA are derived from the germline V gene. The CDR3 holds 14 amino acids from the cysteine to the phenylalanine. Kept here is only the CDR3 DNA, which spans 42 bases and is read in frame from base 1. Concerning this clonotype: Its specific antigen is unknown. One base away there is no much larger clone; base qualities are not given.

This sample was sequenced with an Illumina HiSeq 2000. TCRdb handled the public reads itself, with Q25 trimming in fastp and clone calling in MiXCR, and kept productive beta chains. Every distinct CDR3 protein forms one entry, paired with its most common genes and DNA. The sample records 12,000 or so distinct CDR3 sequences, around 50% of which are singletons. The top ten clones comprise around 50% of the sample. The TCR sequence derives from a female donor with esophageal squamous cell carcinoma. The rearranged chain carries TRBV7-3 and TRBJ2-7; the D gene identity is not certain. The DNA end lines up better with TRBJ2-1; the J call may be wrong. Sequences were obtained from blood. At the DNA level, the sequence is TGTGCCAGCAGCTTGGGGTCCAGATACAATGAGCAGTTCTTC. The translation is CASSLGSRYNEQFF.